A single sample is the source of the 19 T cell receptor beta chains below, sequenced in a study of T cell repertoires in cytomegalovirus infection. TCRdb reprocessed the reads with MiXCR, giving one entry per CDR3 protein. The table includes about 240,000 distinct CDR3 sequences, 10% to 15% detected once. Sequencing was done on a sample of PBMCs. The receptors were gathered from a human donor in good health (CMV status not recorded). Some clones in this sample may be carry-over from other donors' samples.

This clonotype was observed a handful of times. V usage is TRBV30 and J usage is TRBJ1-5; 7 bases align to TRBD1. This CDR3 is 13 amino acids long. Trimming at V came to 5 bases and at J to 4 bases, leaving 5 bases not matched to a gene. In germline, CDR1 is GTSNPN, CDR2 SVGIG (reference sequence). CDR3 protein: CAWGGQENQPQHF. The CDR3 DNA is TGTGCCTGGGGTGGACAGGAGAATCAGCCCCAGCATTTT.

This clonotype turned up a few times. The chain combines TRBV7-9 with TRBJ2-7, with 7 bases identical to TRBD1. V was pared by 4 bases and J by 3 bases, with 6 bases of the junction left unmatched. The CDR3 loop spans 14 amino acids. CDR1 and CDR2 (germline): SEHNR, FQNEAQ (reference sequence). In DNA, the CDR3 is TGTGCCAGCAGCTCCTTCAACAGGGGCTACGAGCAGTACTTC. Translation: CASSSFNRGYEQYF.

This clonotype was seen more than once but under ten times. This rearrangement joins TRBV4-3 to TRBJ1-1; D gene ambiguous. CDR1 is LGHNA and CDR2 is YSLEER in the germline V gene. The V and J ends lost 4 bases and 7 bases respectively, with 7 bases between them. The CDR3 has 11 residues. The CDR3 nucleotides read TGCGCCAGCAGCCCTTCGAATGAAGCTTTCTTT. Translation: CASSPSNEAFF.

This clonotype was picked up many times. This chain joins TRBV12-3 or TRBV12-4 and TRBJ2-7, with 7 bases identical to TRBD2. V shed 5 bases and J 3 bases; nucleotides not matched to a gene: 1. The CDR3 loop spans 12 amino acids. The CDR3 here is CASSTGGYEQYF. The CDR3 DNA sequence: TGTGCCAGCAGTACGGGGGGCTACGAGCAGTACTTC.

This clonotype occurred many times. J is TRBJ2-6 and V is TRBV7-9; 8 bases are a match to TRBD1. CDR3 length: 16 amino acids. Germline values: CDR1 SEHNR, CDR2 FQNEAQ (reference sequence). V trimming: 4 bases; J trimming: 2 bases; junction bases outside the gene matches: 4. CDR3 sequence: CASSSGGAPGANVLTF. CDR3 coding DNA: TGTGCCAGCAGCTCAGGGGGCGCCCCTGGGGCCAACGTCCTGACTTTC.

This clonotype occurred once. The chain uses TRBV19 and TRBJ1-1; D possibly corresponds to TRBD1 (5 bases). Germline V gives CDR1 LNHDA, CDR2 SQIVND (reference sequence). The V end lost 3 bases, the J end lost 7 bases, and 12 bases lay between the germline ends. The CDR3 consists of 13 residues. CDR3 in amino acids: CASSIRGGFEAFF. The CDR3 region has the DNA TGTGCCAGTAGTATCCGGGGGGGTTTTGAAGCTTTCTTT.

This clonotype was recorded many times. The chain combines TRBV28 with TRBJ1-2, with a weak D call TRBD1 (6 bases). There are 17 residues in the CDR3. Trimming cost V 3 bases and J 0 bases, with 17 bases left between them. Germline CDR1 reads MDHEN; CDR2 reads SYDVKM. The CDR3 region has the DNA TGTGCCAGCAGTTTCCCCCTACAGGGTTCCTCTAACTATGGCTACACCTTC. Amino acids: CASSFPLQGSSNYGYTF.

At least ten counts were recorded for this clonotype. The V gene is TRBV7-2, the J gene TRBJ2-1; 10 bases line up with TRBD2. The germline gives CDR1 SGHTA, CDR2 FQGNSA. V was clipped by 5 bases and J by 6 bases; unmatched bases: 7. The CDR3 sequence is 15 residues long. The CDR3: CASSVVAGGFNEQFF. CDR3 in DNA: TGTGCCAGCAGCGTGGTAGCGGGAGGTTTCAATGAGCAGTTCTTC. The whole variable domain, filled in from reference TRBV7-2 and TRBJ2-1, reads GAGVSQSPSNKVTEKGKDVELRCDPISGHTALYWYRQSLGQGLEFLIYFQGNSAPDKSGLPSDRFSAERTGGSVSTLTIQRTQQEDSAVYLCASSVVAGGFNEQFFGPGTRLTVL.

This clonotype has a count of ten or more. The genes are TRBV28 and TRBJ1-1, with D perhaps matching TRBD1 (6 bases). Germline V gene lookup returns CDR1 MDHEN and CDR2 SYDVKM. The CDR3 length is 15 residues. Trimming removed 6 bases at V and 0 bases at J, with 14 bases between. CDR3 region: CASRPTDSLNTEAFF. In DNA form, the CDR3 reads TGTGCCAGCAGGCCCACGGACAGTTTGAACACTGAAGCTTTCTTT.

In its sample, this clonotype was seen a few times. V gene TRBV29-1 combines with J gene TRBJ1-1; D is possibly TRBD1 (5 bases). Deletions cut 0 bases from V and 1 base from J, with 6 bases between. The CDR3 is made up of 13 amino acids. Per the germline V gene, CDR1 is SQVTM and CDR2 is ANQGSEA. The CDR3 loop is CSVEDGANTEAFF. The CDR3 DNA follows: TGCAGCGTTGAAGATGGGGCGAACACTGAAGCTTTCTTT.

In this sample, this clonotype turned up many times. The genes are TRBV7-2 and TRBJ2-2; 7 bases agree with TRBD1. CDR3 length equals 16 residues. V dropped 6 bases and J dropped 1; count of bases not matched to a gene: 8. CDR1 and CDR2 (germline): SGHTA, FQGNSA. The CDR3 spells CASRPDRAMNTGELFF. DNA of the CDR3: TGTGCCAGCAGACCTGACAGGGCAATGAACACCGGGGAGCTGTTTTTT.

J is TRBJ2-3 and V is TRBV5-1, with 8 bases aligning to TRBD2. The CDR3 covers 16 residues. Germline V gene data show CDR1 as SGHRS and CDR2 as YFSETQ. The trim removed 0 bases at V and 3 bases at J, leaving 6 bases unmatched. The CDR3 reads CASSLEPSGYTDTQYF. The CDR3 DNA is TGCGCCAGCAGCTTGGAACCTAGCGGGTATACAGATACGCAGTATTTT.

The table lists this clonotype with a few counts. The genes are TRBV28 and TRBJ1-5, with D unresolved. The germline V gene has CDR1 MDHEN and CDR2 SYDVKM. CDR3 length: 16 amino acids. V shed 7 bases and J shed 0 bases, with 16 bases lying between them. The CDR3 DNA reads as TGTGCCAGCATCCCGAGCGGCAGTCCTAGCAATCAGCCCCAGCATTTT. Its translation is CASIPSGSPSNQPQHF.

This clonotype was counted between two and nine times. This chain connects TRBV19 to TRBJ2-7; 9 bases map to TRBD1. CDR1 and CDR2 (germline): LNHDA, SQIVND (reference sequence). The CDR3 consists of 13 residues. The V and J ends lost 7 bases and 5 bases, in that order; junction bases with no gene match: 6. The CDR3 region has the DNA TGTGCCAGTACCCAGGGACAGGGACACGAGCAGTACTTC. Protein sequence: CASTQGQGHEQYF.

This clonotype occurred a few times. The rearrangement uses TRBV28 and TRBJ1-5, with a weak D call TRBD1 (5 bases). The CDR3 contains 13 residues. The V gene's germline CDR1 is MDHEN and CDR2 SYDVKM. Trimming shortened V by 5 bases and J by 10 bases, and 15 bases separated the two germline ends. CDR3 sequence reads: CASSPQGFVPQHF. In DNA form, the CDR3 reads TGTGCCAGCAGTCCCCAGGGCTTTGTACCCCAGCATTTT. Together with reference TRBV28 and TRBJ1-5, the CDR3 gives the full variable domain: DVKVTQSSRYLVKRTGEKVFLECVQDMDHENMFWYRQDPGLGLRLIYFSYDVKMKEKGDIPEGYSVSREKKERFSLILESASTNQTSMYLCASSPQGFVPQHFGDGTRLSIL.

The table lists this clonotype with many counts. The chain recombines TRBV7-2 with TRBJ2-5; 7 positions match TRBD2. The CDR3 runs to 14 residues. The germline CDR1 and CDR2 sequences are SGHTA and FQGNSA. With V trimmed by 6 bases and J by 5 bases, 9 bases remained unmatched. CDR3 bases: TGTGCCAGCAGTTCTTGGGGGGGGGGGGAGACCCAGTACTTC. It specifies CASSSWGGGETQYF.

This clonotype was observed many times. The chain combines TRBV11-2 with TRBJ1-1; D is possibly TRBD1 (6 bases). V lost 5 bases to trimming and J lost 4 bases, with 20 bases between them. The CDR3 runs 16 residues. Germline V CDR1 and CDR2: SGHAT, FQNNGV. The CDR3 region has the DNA TGTGCCAGCAGCAGGACTGTAGGGGGTGGTGGCACTGAAGCTTTCTTT. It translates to CASSRTVGGGGTEAFF.

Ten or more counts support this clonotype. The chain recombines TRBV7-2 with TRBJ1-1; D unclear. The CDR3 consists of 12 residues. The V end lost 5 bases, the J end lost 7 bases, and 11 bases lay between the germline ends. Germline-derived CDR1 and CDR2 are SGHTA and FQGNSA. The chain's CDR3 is CASSPPNYEAFF. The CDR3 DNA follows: TGTGCCAGCAGCCCACCAAATTATGAAGCTTTCTTT.

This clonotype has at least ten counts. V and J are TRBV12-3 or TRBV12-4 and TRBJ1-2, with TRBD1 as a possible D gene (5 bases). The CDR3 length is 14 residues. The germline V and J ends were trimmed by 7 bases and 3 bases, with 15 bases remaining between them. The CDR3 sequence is CASMGDDIYYGYTF. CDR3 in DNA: TGTGCCAGCATGGGGGACGACATCTACTATGGCTACACCTTC.